This T cell receptor (beta chain) was observed in a study of cytomegalovirus exposure and HLA in healthy donors. Findings and limits, study-wide: Upon later analysis, TCR association rates were observed to vary by HLA locus, being highest for DRB1 and lowest for HLA-C.

The CDR3 spans 16 residues. V shed 3 bases and J shed 3 bases, with 15 bases lying between them. Germline assignment: CDR1 MGHRA and CDR2 YSYEKL. Comments on this clone: The antigen is not known.

Use of 60 Vbeta and 13 Jbeta primers characterized the PCR. Profiled with immunoSEQ multiplex PCR; TCRdb holds only in-frame clones, not every one. This listing includes about 150,000 clones. The rearrangement uses TRBV4-1 and TRBJ1-3, with D tentatively TRBD1 (5 bases). The TCR sequence derives from a man in his thirties or forties in good health and CMV-seronegative. Input material: PBMCs. The CDR3 bases are TGCGCCAGCAGCCACCCATCTCAGGGATTTGGAAACACCATATATTTT. It specifies CASSHPSQGFGNTIYF.